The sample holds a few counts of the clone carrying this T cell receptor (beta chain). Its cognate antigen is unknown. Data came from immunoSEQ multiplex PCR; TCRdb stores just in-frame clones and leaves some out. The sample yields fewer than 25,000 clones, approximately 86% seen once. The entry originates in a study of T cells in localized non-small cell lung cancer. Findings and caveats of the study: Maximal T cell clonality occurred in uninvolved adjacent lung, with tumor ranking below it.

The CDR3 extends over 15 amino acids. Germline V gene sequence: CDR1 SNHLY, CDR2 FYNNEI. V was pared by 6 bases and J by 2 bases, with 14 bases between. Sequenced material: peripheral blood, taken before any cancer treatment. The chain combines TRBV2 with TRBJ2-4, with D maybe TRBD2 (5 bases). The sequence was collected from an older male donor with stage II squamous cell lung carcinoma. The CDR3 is CASSPDLGTKNIQYF. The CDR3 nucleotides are TGTGCCAGCAGCCCGGACTTGGGGACCAAAAACATTCAGTACTTC.